This T cell receptor beta chain was sequenced during a study of control samples from healthy donors and cancer patients. The germline CDR1 and CDR2 sequences are SGHNT and YYREEE (reference sequence). V gave up 6 bases and J gave up 4 bases, with 18 bases separating them. The CDR3 is 15 residues long. TCRdb's table, derived via immunoSEQ multiplex PCR, lists solely in-frame clones and lacks some. The table has tens of thousands of clones, roughly nine tenths seen once. The sequence derives from a woman aged 55-69 years in good health. The J gene is TRBJ2-3, the V gene TRBV5-4, with D possibly being TRBD2 (5 bases). Sample: blood. The CDR3 loop is CASKEAPHASDTQYF. The CDR3 DNA is TGTGCCAGCAAGGAGGCCCCCCATGCCTCAGATACGCAGTATTTT. Full variable domain (remainder filled in from reference TRBV5-4 and TRBJ2-3): ETGVTQSPTHLIKTRGQQVTLRCSSQSGHNTVSWYQQALGQGPQFIFQYYREEENGRGNFPPRFSGLQFPNYSSELNVNALELDDSALYLCASKEAPHASDTQYFGPGTRLTVL.